A single sample gave rise to the 27 T cell receptor beta chains below, sequenced in a study of Siglec-9 on CD8 T cells in melanoma. Sequencing was performed with immunoSEQ multiplex PCR; in TCRdb, only in-frame clones are kept and a portion is missing. The table has about 33,000 clones, about 80% seen once. The material sequenced was Siglec-9- CD8+ T cells sorted from blood. These receptor sequences come from a human donor in good health.

The chain links TRBV14 to TRBJ2-7; 8 bases fit TRBD2. The CDR3 spans 15 residues. The germline V gene encodes CDR1 SGHDN and CDR2 FVKESK. V was clipped by 2 bases and J by 0 bases; unmatched bases: 3. CDR3 sequence: CASSQLAGISYEQYF. The CDR3 nucleotides read TGTGCCAGCAGCCAATTAGCGGGGATCTCCTACGAGCAGTACTTC.

The chain carries TRBV25-1 and TRBJ2-7, with 7 nucleotides matching TRBD1. Germline loops: CDR1 MGHDK, CDR2 SYGVNS. The V and J ends lost 6 bases and 2 bases, in that order; junction bases with no gene match: 13. CDR3 length: 16 residues. The CDR3 region has the DNA TGTGCCAGCAGGGGGGCCCAGGACCAGGGGGCCTACGAGCAGTACTTC. The encoded protein is CASRGAQDQGAYEQYF.

For this clone: At one end the junction does not follow the germline gene, possibly because of a read error. The chain joins TRBV5-6 to TRBJ1-2; TRBD1 is a possible D gene (6 bases). CDR1 and CDR2 from the germline V gene are SGHDT and YYEEEE. The length of the CDR3 is 12 residues. The CDR3 is CASRLGAEGYTF. The CDR3 nucleotides are TGTGCCAGCCGCTTGGGGGCGGAAGGCTACACCTTC.

The chain uses TRBV6-6 and TRBJ2-1; D is unclear. Germline assignment: CDR1 MNHNY and CDR2 SVGAGI (reference sequence). V gave up 1 base and J gave up 9 bases, with 7 bases separating them. The length of the CDR3 is 12 residues. CDR3 sequence (DNA): TGTGCCAGCAGTTACTTGGCAGCTGAGCAGTTCTTC. It translates to CASSYLAAEQFF.

The chain carries TRBV27 and TRBJ1-6; D is undetermined. Trimming took 4 bases from V and 10 from J, leaving 11 bases between them. The CDR3 loop spans 13 amino acids. Germline values: CDR1 MNHEY, CDR2 SMNVEV (reference sequence). The CDR3 spells CASSSKGRSPLHF. In DNA, the CDR3 is TGTGCCAGCAGTTCTAAAGGCCGATCACCCCTCCACTTT.

V is TRBV29-1 and J is TRBJ2-5; TRBD1 matches at 10 bases. The CDR3 consists of 14 residues. Germline lookup yields CDR1 SQVTM and CDR2 ANQGSEA. Trimming removed 6 bases from V and 5 bases from J; junction bases left unmatched: 9. CDR3 loop: CSVRGQGSIETQYF. CDR3 coding DNA: TGCAGCGTCCGGGGACAGGGGTCGATCGAGACCCAGTACTTC.

This clone has a handful of counts. This chain joins TRBV27 and TRBJ1-2; perhaps TRBD1 as D (5 bases). The CDR3 is made up of 12 amino acids. The V end lost 4 bases, the J end lost 8 bases, and 11 bases lay between the germline ends. CDR1 and CDR2 (germline): MNHEY, SMNVEV (reference sequence). The CDR3 DNA reads as TGTGCCAGCAGTTCCTCGACAGCCGGCTACACCTTC. Its protein product is CASSSSTAGYTF.

V and J are TRBV5-1 and TRBJ2-2; TRBD2 matches 8 bases. V gave up 4 bases and J gave up 7 bases; unmatched junction bases: 9. The CDR3 sequence is 15 residues long. Germline CDR1 SGHRS, CDR2 YFSETQ. Written as DNA, the CDR3 is TGCGCCAGCAGCCTGTTAGGACTAGCCGTCGGGGAGCTGTTTTTT. Translated, it gives CASSLLGLAVGELFF. The whole variable domain, filled in from reference TRBV5-1 and TRBJ2-2, reads KAGVTQTPRYLIKTRGQQVTLSCSPISGHRSVSWYQQTPGQGLQFLFEYFSETQRNKGNFPGRFSGRQFSNSRSEMNVSTLELGDSALYLCASSLLGLAVGELFFGEGSRLTVL.

This clone came up once. This chain links TRBV27 with TRBJ2-1, with 15 bases fitting TRBD2. Germline lookup yields CDR1 MNHEY and CDR2 SMNVEV (reference sequence). Unmatched junction bases numbered 4, after V lost 6 bases and J lost 7 bases. The CDR3 is 15 amino acids. The CDR3 DNA reads as TGTGCCAGCAGGCGGACTAGCGGGAGGGAGAATGAGCAGTTCTTC. Translating gives CASRRTSGRENEQFF.

The chain carries TRBV27 and TRBJ1-3, with TRBD1 identical over 7 bases. Germline trimming cut 6 bases from V and 3 bases from J; bases unmatched to any gene: 8. CDR3 length equals 15 residues. Germline values: CDR1 MNHEY, CDR2 SMNVEV (reference sequence). The CDR3 nucleotides are TGTGCCAGCAGCTCCCACAGGGGCATTGGAAACACCATATATTTT. Amino acids: CASSSHRGIGNTIYF.

V and J are TRBV28 and TRBJ2-2, with 9 nucleotides matching TRBD1. CDR1 and CDR2 from the germline V gene are MDHEN and SYDVKM. The ends lost 11 bases at V and 3 bases at J; junction bases unmatched: 7. There are 14 residues in the CDR3. The CDR3 DNA reads TGTGCCGGGCGCCGGACAGGGGACACCGGGGAGCTGTTTTTT. It encodes CAGRRTGDTGELFF.

In its sample, this clone was seen a few times. The chain carries TRBV14 and TRBJ1-1; 7 bases fit TRBD1. Losses at the gene ends were 4 bases for V and 6 bases for J; bases not matched to a gene: 5. Germline-derived CDR1 and CDR2 are SGHDN and FVKESK. This CDR3 has 13 amino acids. CDR3 residues: CASSLGQFSEAFF. The CDR3 DNA reads as TGTGCCAGCAGCCTGGGACAGTTCTCTGAAGCTTTCTTT. The full variable domain, rest sourced from reference TRBV14 and TRBJ1-1, is EAGVTQFPSHSVIEKGQTVTLRCDPISGHDNLYWYRRVMGKEIKFLLHFVKESKQDESGMPNNRFLAERTGGTYSTLKVQPAELEDSGVYFCASSLGQFSEAFFGQGTRLTVV.

CDR3 loop: CASSEPSAEQFF. The DNA for the CDR3 is TGTGCCAGCAGCGAGCCTAGCGCTGAGCAGTTCTTC. This chain links TRBV9 with TRBJ2-1, with D possibly TRBD2 on 6 matching bases. CDR3 length: 12 amino acids. CDR1 is SGDLS and CDR2 is YYNGEE in the germline V gene. V was clipped by 3 bases and J by 9 bases, with 10 bases between them. The entire variable domain, with the rest obtained from reference TRBV9 and TRBJ2-1, is as follows: DSGVTQTPKHLITATGQRVTLRCSPRSGDLSVYWYQQSLDQGLQFLIQYYNGEERAKGNILERFSAQQFPDLHSELNLSSLELGDSALYFCASSEPSAEQFFGPGTRLTVL.

V and J are TRBV6-1 and TRBJ1-5; D ambiguous. CDR1 and CDR2 (germline): MNHNS, SASEGT. CDR3 length: 15 residues. V was trimmed by 1 base and J by 4 bases, leaving 11 bases between them. CDR3 residues: CASSEELGANQPQHF. CDR3 nucleotides: TGTGCCAGCAGTGAAGAACTGGGTGCGAATCAGCCCCAGCATTTT.

This CDR3 is CASSYSASYEQYF. The CDR3 DNA follows: TGTGCCAGCAGCTATAGCGCGTCCTACGAGCAGTACTTC. V and J are TRBV5-6 and TRBJ2-7; D is perhaps TRBD2 (5 bases). Trimming cost V 3 bases and J 1 base, with 8 bases left between them. The CDR3 loop spans 13 amino acids. CDR1 is SGHDT, CDR2 YYEEEE, per germline.

This chain uses TRBV5-4 with TRBJ2-2; 8 bases align to TRBD2. The germline V gene has CDR1 SGHNT and CDR2 YYREEE (reference sequence). The ends lost 4 bases at V and 6 bases at J; junction bases unmatched: 11. The CDR3 sequence is 16 residues long. The CDR3 protein is CASSVRGGGTAGELFF. In DNA form, the CDR3 reads TGTGCCAGCAGCGTACGGGGGGGTGGCACCGCCGGGGAGCTGTTTTTT.

The chain carries TRBV27 and TRBJ2-7; TRBD1 matches at 8 bases. The CDR3 runs to 14 residues. Germline V gene lookup returns CDR1 MNHEY and CDR2 SMNVEV (reference sequence). V was pared by 6 bases and J by 5 bases, with 9 bases of the junction left unmatched. Here the CDR3 reads CASRPLGTGHEQYF. As DNA, the CDR3 is TGTGCCAGCAGGCCCTTAGGGACAGGCCACGAGCAGTACTTC.

This chain links TRBV4-1 with TRBJ2-1, with TRBD2 identical over 7 bases. Germline CDR1 and CDR2: MGHRA and YSYEKL. The CDR3 is 15 amino acids. The junction had 3 bases not matched to a gene; V was cut back by 0 bases and J by 4 bases. CDR3 coding DNA: TGCGCCAGCAGCCAAGATGGACTAGGTTACAATGAGCAGTTCTTC. It encodes CASSQDGLGYNEQFF.

This chain connects TRBV2 to TRBJ1-5; D possibly corresponds to TRBD1 (5 bases). Germline CDR1 reads SNHLY; CDR2 reads FYNNEI. The ends were cut back, 5 bases at V and 4 bases at J, with 12 bases in the middle. The CDR3 spans 14 residues. CDR3 nucleotide sequence: TGTGCCAGCAGTCCGGGGGATTCGAATCAGCCCCAGCATTTT. Translated, it gives CASSPGDSNQPQHF. Full variable domain (rest looked up from reference TRBV2 and TRBJ1-5): EPEVTQTPSHQVTQMGQEVILRCVPISNHLYFYWYRQILGQKVEFLVSFYNNEISEKSEIFDDQFSVERPDGSNFTLKIRSTKLEDSAMYFCASSPGDSNQPQHFGDGTRLSIL.

The rearrangement joins TRBV5-6 to TRBJ2-5; 11 bases agree with TRBD2. Germline V gives CDR1 SGHDT, CDR2 YYEEEE. This CDR3 contains 18 residues. Trimming cost V 5 bases and J 4 bases; bases outside gene matches: 16. CDR3 amino acids: CASSPRGATSGVVETQYF. In DNA, the CDR3 is TGTGCCAGCAGTCCTAGGGGAGCGACTAGCGGGGTAGTAGAGACCCAGTACTTC.

This chain connects TRBV5-1 to TRBJ2-1; D is possibly TRBD1 (5 bases). V was pared by 0 bases and J by 6 bases, with 7 bases between. This CDR3 contains 13 residues. CDR1 and CDR2 (germline): SGHRS, YFSETQ. CDR3 sequence: CASSLVQANEQFF. CDR3 sequence (DNA): TGCGCCAGCAGCTTGGTACAGGCCAATGAGCAGTTCTTC.

This chain joins TRBV5-1 and TRBJ2-3; D gene uncertain. V lost 0 bases and J 1 base, leaving 6 bases between the germline ends. The CDR3 consists of 14 residues. The V gene's germline CDR1 is SGHRS and CDR2 YFSETQ. The CDR3 protein is CASSLGLRTDTQYF. Written as DNA, the CDR3 is TGCGCCAGCAGCTTGGGGCTTCGCACAGATACGCAGTATTTT.

The chain carries TRBV10-2 and TRBJ2-5, with 7 bases matching TRBD2. The CDR3 contains 14 residues. The ends lost 3 bases at V and 0 bases at J; junction bases unmatched: 1. Germline CDR1 and CDR2: WSHSY and SAAADI. The CDR3: CASSETSDQETQYF. CDR3 DNA: TGCGCCAGCAGTGAAACTAGCGACCAAGAGACCCAGTACTTC.

J is TRBJ2-7 and V is TRBV19; tentatively, D is TRBD1 (5 bases). Trimming removed 8 bases from V and 1 base from J, with 15 bases in between. The CDR3 totals 14 residues. The germline V gene encodes CDR1 LNHDA and CDR2 SQIVND (reference sequence). The chain's CDR3 is CASPTGRESYEQYF. The CDR3 DNA reads TGTGCCAGTCCCACCGGCAGGGAATCCTACGAGCAGTACTTC. Full variable domain (rest looked up from reference TRBV19 and TRBJ2-7): DGGITQSPKYLFRKEGQNVTLSCEQNLNHDAMYWYRQDPGQGLRLIYYSQIVNDFQKGDIAEGYSVSREKKESFPLTVTSAQKNPTAFYLCASPTGRESYEQYFGPGTRLTVT.

The chain recombines TRBV7-3 with TRBJ2-3; 11 bases line up with TRBD2. J lost 3 bases, V lost 0 bases, and 5 bases had no gene match. Germline CDR1 and CDR2: SGHTA and FQGTGA. This CDR3 is built from 17 residues. DNA for the CDR3: TGTGCCAGCAGCTTAACAGGAACTAGCGGGGGAACAGATACGCAGTATTTT. This encodes CASSLTGTSGGTDTQYF.

The chain uses TRBV13 and TRBJ2-3; D unresolved. In germline, CDR1 is PRHDT, CDR2 FYEKMQ (reference sequence). The CDR3 totals 16 residues. With 4 bases removed from V and 1 base from J, the gap between germline ends came to 15 bases. The CDR3 sequence is CASSYYPIEGTDTQYF. CDR3 in DNA: TGTGCCAGCAGCTATTACCCCATTGAGGGCACAGATACGCAGTATTTT.

This clone occurred once. J is TRBJ1-1 and V is TRBV6-6, with D tentatively TRBD1 (5 bases). In germline, CDR1 is MNHNY, CDR2 SVGAGI (reference sequence). The CDR3 totals 15 residues. Trimming cost V 6 bases and J 1 base, with 15 bases left between them. The chain's CDR3 is CASSGSWGRNTEAFF. The CDR3 DNA follows: TGTGCCAGCAGCGGCTCGTGGGGGAGGAACACTGAAGCTTTCTTT.